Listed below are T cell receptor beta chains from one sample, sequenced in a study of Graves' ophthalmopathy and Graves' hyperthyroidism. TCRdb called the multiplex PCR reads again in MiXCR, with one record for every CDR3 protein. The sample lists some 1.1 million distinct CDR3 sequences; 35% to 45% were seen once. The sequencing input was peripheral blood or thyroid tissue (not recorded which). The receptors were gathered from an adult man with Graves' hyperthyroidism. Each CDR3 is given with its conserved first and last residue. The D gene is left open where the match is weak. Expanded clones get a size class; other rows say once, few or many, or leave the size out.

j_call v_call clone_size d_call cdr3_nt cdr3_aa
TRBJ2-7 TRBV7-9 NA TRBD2 TGTGCCAGCAGCGGGCGGGGGGGGCTGTCCTACGAGCAGTACTTC CASSGRGGLSYEQYF
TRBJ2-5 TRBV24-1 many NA TGTGCCACCAGTGACCCCCCCGGGCAGGGCCACAAAGAGACCCAGTACTTC CATSDPPGQGHKETQYF
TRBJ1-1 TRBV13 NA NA TGTGCCAGCAGTATACAGGTGAACACTGAAGCTTTCTTT CASSIQVNTEAFF
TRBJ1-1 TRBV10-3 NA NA TGTGCCATCAGTGAGTCGGAGGGGATGAACACTGAAGCTTTCTTT CAISESEGMNTEAFF
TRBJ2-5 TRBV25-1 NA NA TGTGCCAGCAGTCTTGTTCTGGGGTCGGAGACCCAGTACTTC CASSLVLGSETQYF
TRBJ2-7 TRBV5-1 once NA TGTGCCAGCACAATGGACAGCCACGAGCAGTGCTTC CASTMDSHEQCF
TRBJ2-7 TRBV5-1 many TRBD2 TGCGCCAGCAATACGGCTAGCGGGAGCCACGAGCAGTACTTC CASNTASGSHEQYF
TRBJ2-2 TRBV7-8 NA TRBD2 TGTGCCAGCAGCCCTCGACTAGCGGGAGGGCTTACCGGGGAGCTGTTTTTT CASSPRLAGGLTGELFF
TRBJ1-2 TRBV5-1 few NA TGCGCCAGCAGCTGGGGGACGGAGCCCTTCGGCTACACCTTC CASSWGTEPFGYTF
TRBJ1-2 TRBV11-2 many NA TGTGCCAGCAGCTACCGGGGGGTCTATGGCTACACCTTC CASSYRGVYGYTF
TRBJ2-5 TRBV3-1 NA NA TGTGCCAGCAGCCACCTAGTACAAGAAGAGACCCAGTACTTC CASSHLVQEETQYF
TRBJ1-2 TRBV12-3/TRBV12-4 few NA TGTGCCAGCAGTTGGGGAGACAGGATTAACTATGGCTACACCTTC CASSWGDRINYGYTF
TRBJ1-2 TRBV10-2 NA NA TGTGCCAGCTCACCACCGCTGGGGCCGACGGTTGGCTACACCTTC CASSPPLGPTVGYTF
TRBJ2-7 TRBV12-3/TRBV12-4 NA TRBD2 TGTGCCAGCAATACGGGACTAGCGGGAGCTGGGGAGCAGTACTTC CASNTGLAGAGEQYF
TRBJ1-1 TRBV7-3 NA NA TGTGCCAGCAGCTTAACAGGTATCGGGACGAACACTGAAGCTTTCTTT CASSLTGIGTNTEAFF
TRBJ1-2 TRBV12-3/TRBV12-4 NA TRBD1 TGTGCCAGCAGTTTTCGGGACAGGGGATCTGGCTACACCTTC CASSFRDRGSGYTF
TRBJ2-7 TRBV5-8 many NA TGTGCCAGCAGCTGGGGGCCAAGCGAGTACTTC CASSWGPSEYF
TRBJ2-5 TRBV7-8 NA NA TGTGCCAGCAGCCCAGCCTTACAGGGCCCACAAGAGACCCAGTACTTC CASSPALQGPQETQYF
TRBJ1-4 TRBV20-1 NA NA TGCAGTGCTAGAGTTGACCATCCTTACAGTAATGAAAAACTGTTTTTT CSARVDHPYSNEKLFF
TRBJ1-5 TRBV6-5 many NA TGTGCCACCAGGGTGGGATGGGATCAGCCCCAGCATTTT CATRVGWDQPQHF
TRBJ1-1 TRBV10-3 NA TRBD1 TGTGCCATCACTGAGGACAGGGGCGATACTGAAGCTTTCTTT CAITEDRGDTEAFF
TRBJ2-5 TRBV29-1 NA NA TGCAGCGCTGGTTCAGGCAGCCAAGAGACCCAGTACTTC CSAGSGSQETQYF
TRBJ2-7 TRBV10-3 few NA TGTGCCATCAGTGTGGGGAACGAGCAGTACTTC CAISVGNEQYF
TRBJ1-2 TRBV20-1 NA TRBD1 TGCAGTGCTAGATTCCCGGGACAGTCCTATGGCTACACCTTC CSARFPGQSYGYTF
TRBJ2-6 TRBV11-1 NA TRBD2 TGTGCCAGCAGCCGCACAGCGGGAGAAAGCTCTGGGGCCAACGTCCTGACTTTC CASSRTAGESSGANVLTF
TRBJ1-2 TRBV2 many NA TGTGCCAGCAGTGAGAAGGGACTGGGCTACACCTTC CASSEKGLGYTF
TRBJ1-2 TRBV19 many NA TGTGCCAGTGGGACGGGGATCCGAGGCTATGGCTACACCTTC CASGTGIRGYGYTF
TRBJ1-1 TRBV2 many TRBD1 TGTGCCAGCAAAGAGACAGGGATCACTGAAGCTTTCTTT CASKETGITEAFF
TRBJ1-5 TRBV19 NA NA TGTGCCAGTAGTATCCCACTAACAAGTAGACGAAATCAGCCCCAGCATTTT CASSIPLTSRRNQPQHF
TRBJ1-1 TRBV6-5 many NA TGTGCCAGCAGTTATGCGGCGGAGGGCGCTGAAGCTTTCTTT CASSYAAEGAEAFF
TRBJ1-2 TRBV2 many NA TGTGCCAGCAGTGGACAGCGCTATGGCTACACCTTC CASSGQRYGYTF
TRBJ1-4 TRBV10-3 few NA TGTGCCATCAGAGAGGGACTGTTTTTT CAIREGLFF
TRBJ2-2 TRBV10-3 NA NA TGTGCCATCAGTGAGTCGGGCAGGGGCGTGGACACCGGGGAGCTGTTTTTT CAISESGRGVDTGELFF